Below, 17 T cell receptor beta chains from the same sample are listed, as sequenced in a study of shared clonotypes between healthy human individuals. Profiled with immunoSEQ multiplex PCR; TCRdb holds only in-frame clones, not every one. The sample yields over a million clones, about 84% seen once. Sample: memory CD4+ T cells from PBMCs. This sample's subset: CD45RA-negative fraction. Receptors were obtained from a man aged 18 to 29 in good health. Some clones in this sample may be carry-over from other donors' samples.

This chain links TRBV6-1 with TRBJ1-1; D remains ambiguous. With 6 bases removed from V and 0 bases from J, the gap between germline ends came to 14 bases. Per the germline V gene, CDR1 is MNHNS and CDR2 is SASEGT. This CDR3 region has 15 residues. The CDR3 region has the DNA TGTGCCAGCAGGTGGGATACTAACATGAACACTGAAGCTTTCTTT. Translated, it gives CASRWDTNMNTEAFF.

The chain carries TRBV7-3 and TRBJ2-7; 8 nucleotides agree with TRBD1. V lost 5 bases and J lost 6; bases outside the gene matches: 9. Germline lookup yields CDR1 SGHTA and CDR2 FQGTGA. The CDR3 extends over 14 amino acids. CDR3: CASSPSGGQGEQYF. For the CDR3, the DNA is TGTGCCAGCAGCCCGTCAGGGGGCCAGGGCGAGCAGTACTTC. Full variable domain (remainder filled in from reference TRBV7-3 and TRBJ2-7): GAGVSQTPSNKVTEKGKYVELRCDPISGHTALYWYRQSLGQGPEFLIYFQGTGAADDSGLPNDRFFAVRPEGSVSTLKIQRTERGDSAVYLCASSPSGGQGEQYFGPGTRLTVT.

The chain is built from TRBV2 and TRBJ2-2; D is undetermined. Germline V gene data show CDR1 as SNHLY and CDR2 as FYNNEI. Trimming removed 4 bases at V and 2 bases at J, with 8 bases between. The CDR3 totals 14 residues. The CDR3, as DNA: TGTGCCAGCAGTGCTGCTGGAAACACCGGGGAGCTGTTTTTT. This gives the protein CASSAAGNTGELFF.

The chain joins TRBV7-2 to TRBJ1-1; no clear D. The CDR3 extends over 13 amino acids. The germline V gene encodes CDR1 SGHTA and CDR2 FQGNSA. Between the trimmed V and J ends, which lost 8 bases and 5 bases, there was a span of 15 bases. CDR3 loop: CASLGVVRTEAFF. DNA for the CDR3: TGTGCCAGCCTTGGAGTGGTGAGGACTGAAGCTTTCTTT. Using reference TRBV7-2 and TRBJ1-1 for the parts outside the CDR3, the full variable domain is GAGVSQSPSNKVTEKGKDVELRCDPISGHTALYWYRQSLGQGLEFLIYFQGNSAPDKSGLPSDRFSAERTGGSVSTLTIQRTQQEDSAVYLCASLGVVRTEAFFGQGTRLTVV.

This clone occurred many times. The chain combines TRBV5-1 with TRBJ2-5; D is unresolved. The CDR3 totals 16 residues. V dropped 0 bases and J dropped 1 base, with 13 bases sitting between them. From germline, CDR1 is SGHRS and CDR2 YFSETQ. The CDR3 coding sequence is TGCGCCAGCAGCTTGGGGGTCGAGTTTGGCCAAGAGACCCAGTACTTC. Its protein product is CASSLGVEFGQETQYF.

This chain connects TRBV5-4 to TRBJ1-2; tentative D call: TRBD1 (6 bases). V was clipped by 4 bases and J by 4 bases, with 14 bases between them. The CDR3 is 14 residues long. Germline loops: CDR1 SGHNT, CDR2 YYREEE (reference sequence). CDR3 protein: CASSKPRGPYGYTF. In DNA, the CDR3 is TGTGCCAGCAGCAAGCCCCGGGGGCCCTATGGCTACACCTTC.

This clone was recorded only once. V usage is TRBV29-1 and J usage is TRBJ2-1; D is tentatively TRBD1 or TRBD2 (5 bases each). V dropped 2 bases and J dropped 14 bases, with 19 bases sitting between them. The germline gives CDR1 SQVTM, CDR2 ANQGSEA. CDR3 length equals 13 residues. CDR3 residues: CSVERELQEVKFF. The DNA for the CDR3 is TGCAGCGTTGAAAGGGAGCTACAGGAGGTGAAGTTCTTC.

V usage is TRBV5-4 and J usage is TRBJ2-2; D gene uncertain. Germline CDR1 SGHNT, CDR2 YYREEE (reference sequence). Trimming took 4 bases from V and 2 from J, leaving 12 bases between them. The CDR3 consists of 15 residues. The CDR3 loop reads CASSRLGPNTGELFF. The CDR3 region has the DNA TGTGCCAGCAGCCGGCTCGGACCCAACACCGGGGAGCTGTTTTTT. Variable domain in full (rest from reference TRBV5-4 and TRBJ2-2): ETGVTQSPTHLIKTRGQQVTLRCSSQSGHNTVSWYQQALGQGPQFIFQYYREEENGRGNFPPRFSGLQFPNYSSELNVNALELDDSALYLCASSRLGPNTGELFFGEGSRLTVL.

The chain links TRBV28 to TRBJ1-2, with 11 bases identical to TRBD1. The length of the CDR3 is 12 residues. The germline gives CDR1 MDHEN, CDR2 SYDVKM. V lost 8 bases and J lost 7; bases outside the gene matches: 3. CDR3 bases: TGTGCCAGCGGGACAGGGGGTTTTGGCTACACCTTC. This sequence encodes CASGTGGFGYTF.

The genes are TRBV18 and TRBJ2-5, with D possibly being TRBD2 (6 bases). V was pared by 0 bases and J by 4 bases, with 9 bases between. This CDR3 region has 14 residues. Germline-derived CDR1 and CDR2 are KGHSH and LQKENI. The CDR3 region has the DNA TGTGCCAGCTCACCACCGTCCGGGGGAGAGACCCAGTACTTC. This sequence encodes CASSPPSGGETQYF.

The chain joins TRBV28 to TRBJ1-2; D remains unclear. The CDR3 is made up of 12 amino acids. Germline lookup yields CDR1 MDHEN and CDR2 SYDVKM. Trimming left V 10 bases short and J 0 bases short, with 9 bases between. CDR3 DNA: TGTGCCATCAAGACCGCTAACTATGGCTACACCTTC. This codes for CAIKTANYGYTF.

The V call is TRBV6-6, the J call TRBJ2-5; 7 bases map to TRBD2. With V trimmed by 0 bases and J by 4 bases, 5 bases remained unmatched. Germline values: CDR1 MNHNY, CDR2 SVGAGI (reference sequence). CDR3 length equals 15 residues. This CDR3 is CASSYSGGGTETQYF. CDR3 coding DNA: TGTGCCAGCAGTTACTCGGGGGGAGGGACAGAGACCCAGTACTTC.

V and J are TRBV28 and TRBJ2-1; D is unresolved. The CDR3 runs 14 residues. The ends were cut back, 6 bases at V and 2 bases at J, with 11 bases in the middle. The germline CDR1 and CDR2 sequences are MDHEN and SYDVKM. CDR3 sequence reads: CASSPSWPYNEQFF. CDR3 nucleotide sequence: TGTGCCAGCAGCCCATCATGGCCCTACAATGAGCAGTTCTTC. The whole variable domain, remainder taken from reference TRBV28 and TRBJ2-1, is DVKVTQSSRYLVKRTGEKVFLECVQDMDHENMFWYRQDPGLGLRLIYFSYDVKMKEKGDIPEGYSVSREKKERFSLILESASTNQTSMYLCASSPSWPYNEQFFGPGTRLTVL.

The V and J genes are TRBV28 and TRBJ1-2; weak D call: TRBD1 (6 bases). V lost 2 bases, J lost 7 bases, and 23 bases lay in between. Germline V gene sequence: CDR1 MDHEN, CDR2 SYDVKM. This CDR3 region has 17 residues. The DNA for the CDR3 is TGTGCCAGCAGTTTAGCCCCCACCCGGGGGCGCAGGTCTGGCTACACCTTC. This encodes CASSLAPTRGRRSGYTF.

The J gene is TRBJ2-3, the V gene TRBV11-2; D remains ambiguous. This CDR3 has 16 residues. Germline V CDR1 and CDR2: SGHAT, FQNNGV. V lost 2 bases, J lost 1 base, and 13 bases lay in between. For the CDR3, the DNA is TGTGCCAGCAGCTTAAGCCCGAGACACGGCACAGATACGCAGTATTTT. Protein sequence: CASSLSPRHGTDTQYF.

The chain is built from TRBV5-1 and TRBJ2-1; perhaps TRBD1 as D (5 bases). The CDR3 runs 15 residues. Trimming removed 4 bases from V and 3 bases from J, with 14 bases in between. The V gene's germline CDR1 is SGHRS and CDR2 YFSETQ. CDR3 sequence: CASSRTSDSYNEQFF. CDR3 in DNA: TGCGCCAGCAGCCGAACTTCTGACAGCTACAATGAGCAGTTCTTC.

This clone turned up a few times. The chain joins TRBV4-1 to TRBJ2-7; D is possibly TRBD1 (5 bases). The CDR3 totals 16 residues. Germline V lookup: CDR1 MGHRA, CDR2 YSYEKL. Trimming pared 4 bases from V and 2 bases from J, leaving 18 bases between. DNA of the CDR3: TGCGCCAGCAGCCTAAGCACTTCAGGGCGCACCTACGAGCAGTACTTC. Its translation is CASSLSTSGRTYEQYF.